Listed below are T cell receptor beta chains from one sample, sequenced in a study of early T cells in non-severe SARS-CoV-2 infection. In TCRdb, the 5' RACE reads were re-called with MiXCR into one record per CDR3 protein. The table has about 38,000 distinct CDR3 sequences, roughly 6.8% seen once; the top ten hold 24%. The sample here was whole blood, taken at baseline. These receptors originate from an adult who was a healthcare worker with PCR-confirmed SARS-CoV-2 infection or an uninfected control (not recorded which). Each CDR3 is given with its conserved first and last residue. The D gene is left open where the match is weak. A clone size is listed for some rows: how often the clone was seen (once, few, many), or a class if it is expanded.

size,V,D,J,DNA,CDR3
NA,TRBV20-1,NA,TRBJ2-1,TGCAGTGCTCCCGGGACTTCTCATAGGGGTGAGCAGTTCTTC,CSAPGTSHRGEQFF
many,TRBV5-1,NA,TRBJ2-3,TGCGCCAGCAGCTTGGCCCTGGAGGGGTGGACAGATACGCAGTATTTT,CASSLALEGWTDTQYF
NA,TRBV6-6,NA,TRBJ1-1,TGTGCCAGCAGGGACAAAAGGAACACTGAAGCTTTCTTT,CASRDKRNTEAFF
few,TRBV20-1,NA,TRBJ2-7,TGCAGTGCTAGCAGTGGACAGAACGATCGCGAGCAGTACTTC,CSASSGQNDREQYF
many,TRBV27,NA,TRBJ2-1,TGTGCCAGCAGTTTAGGGGTCGAGCAGTTCTTC,CASSLGVEQFF
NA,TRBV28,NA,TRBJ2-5,TGTGCCACCCAGCTCGCGGGGTTTCAAGAGACCCAGTACTTC,CATQLAGFQETQYF
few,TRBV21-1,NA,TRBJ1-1,TGTGCCAGCAGCAAAGGGGGTGGAGGGGAGAGCACTGAAGCTTTCTTT,CASSKGGGGESTEAFF
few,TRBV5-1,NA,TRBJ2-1,TGCGCCAGCAGCTTGGCCGCACCGGGGAATGAGCAGTTCTTC,CASSLAAPGNEQFF
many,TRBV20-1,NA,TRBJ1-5,TGCAGTGCTAGGACCATACAGAAAACCTACAATCAGCCCCAGCATTTT,CSARTIQKTYNQPQHF
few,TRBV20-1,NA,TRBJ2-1,TGCAGTGCTAGAGATCGTGGAGGGAGGAGGTACAATGAGCAGTTCTTC,CSARDRGGRRYNEQFF
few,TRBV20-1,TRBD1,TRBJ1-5,TGCAGTGCCTGGGGGGACAGGAACGATCAGCCCCAGCATTTT,CSAWGDRNDQPQHF
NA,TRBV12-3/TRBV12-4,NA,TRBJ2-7,TGTGCCAGCAGTTTAATCCGCGAAGGCAGCTACGAGCAGTACTTC,CASSLIREGSYEQYF
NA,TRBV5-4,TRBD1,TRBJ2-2,TGTGCCAGCGGCGGGACAGGGGGCGCGGTGGTAACCGGGGAGCTGTTTTTT,CASGGTGGAVVTGELFF
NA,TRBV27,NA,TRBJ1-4,TGTGCCAGCAGATCCATACAGGCCTATAATGAAAAACTGTTTTTT,CASRSIQAYNEKLFF
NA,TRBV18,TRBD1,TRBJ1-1,TGTGCCAGCTCACGAAGCGGGACAGGCGTTTGGAACACTGAAGCTTTCTTT,CASSRSGTGVWNTEAFF
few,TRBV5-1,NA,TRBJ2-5,TGCGCCAGCCGTCGGGACTCCCTTGAGACCCAGTACTTC,CASRRDSLETQYF
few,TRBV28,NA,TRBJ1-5,TGTGCCAGCCAGGGATATCAGCCCCAGCATTTT,CASQGYQPQHF